Presented here are 17 T cell receptor beta chains from one specimen sequenced in a study of molecular identifiers for immune sequencing clone quantification (dated by TCRdb to the late 2010s). The library was obtained by PCR. Instrument used: Illumina HiSeq 4000. Using fastp trimming at Q25 and MiXCR clonotype assembly, TCRdb reanalyzed the public sequencing data and kept in-frame beta chains. CDR3 protein duplicates are merged, each entry listing the most common genes and DNA. The sample table holds around 480,000 distinct CDR3 sequences, of which 20% to 25% were seen once. Of the sample, around 0.84% is held by the ten largest clones. The source material was naive CD8+ T cells from blood, with Jurkat cell RNA spiked in. This sample's cell subset or site label indicates: FACS-sorted CD8+CD4-CCR7+CD45RA+ naive T cells. The receptors come from a human donor in good health. Some libraries in this study had Jurkat cell RNA spiked in.

This clonotype was recorded once. V gene TRBV5-1 combines with J gene TRBJ2-7; D is uncertain. Trimming removed 2 bases at V and 3 bases at J, with 9 bases between. CDR1 and CDR2 (germline): SGHRS, YFSETQ. The CDR3 contains 13 residues. The CDR3: CASSFGEGYEQYF. CDR3 coding DNA: TGCGCCAGCAGCTTCGGAGAAGGCTACGAGCAGTACTTC.

A few counts support this clonotype. The chain combines TRBV27 with TRBJ1-2; D unresolved. Germline-derived CDR1 and CDR2 are MNHEY and SMNVEV (reference sequence). The CDR3 spans 14 residues. V was trimmed by 0 bases and J by 10 bases, leaving 15 bases between them. The CDR3 here is CASSLSGRSSNYTF. The CDR3 nucleotides are TGTGCCAGCAGTTTATCCGGCAGGAGCAGTAACTACACCTTC.

Note on this clonotype: One base away lies a much larger clone, so this may be a sequencing read error. The V gene is TRBV29-1, the J gene TRBJ2-5, with D possibly TRBD1 on 5 matching bases. Germline loops: CDR1 SQVTM, CDR2 ANQGSEA. Trimming shortened V by 5 bases and J by 2 bases, and 15 bases separated the two germline ends. The CDR3 runs to 14 residues. The CDR3 is CSVYGAQHQETQYF. The DNA of the CDR3 is TGCAGCGTTTATGGGGCCCAACATCAAGAGACCCAGTACTTC.

This sequence joins TRBV3-1 and TRBJ1-2; D is unresolved. This CDR3 is built from 14 residues. V lost 3 bases and J lost 5, with 13 bases in between. Germline V lookup: CDR1 LGHDT, CDR2 YNNKEL (reference sequence). The CDR3 nucleotides are TGTGCCAGCAGCCATCCCCTCAGAGAATATGGCTACACCTTC. Protein product: CASSHPLREYGYTF.

This clonotype appeared many times. The rearrangement uses TRBV5-4 and TRBJ2-2; D unclear. The CDR3 consists of 13 residues. The germline V gene encodes CDR1 SGHNT and CDR2 YYREEE (reference sequence). V was pared by 3 bases and J by 8 bases, with 11 bases between. The CDR3 loop is CASSSLVEGELFF. The DNA of the CDR3 is TGTGCCAGCAGCTCCCTAGTCGAGGGGGAGCTGTTTTTT.

This clonotype has a handful of counts. The chain couples TRBV19 to TRBJ2-5, with D possibly being TRBD1 (6 bases). CDR1 is LNHDA, CDR2 SQIVND, per germline (reference sequence). This CDR3 has 17 residues. V was shortened by 5 bases and J by 0 bases, with 19 bases between the two germline ends. CDR3 DNA sequence: TGTGCCAGTAGTCTAATTTCCCGCCGGGACAACCAAGAGACCCAGTACTTC. Protein sequence: CASSLISRRDNQETQYF.

The rearrangement links TRBV19 to TRBJ2-6, with a tentative D call TRBD1 (6 bases). Germline lookup yields CDR1 LNHDA and CDR2 SQIVND (reference sequence). V lost 5 bases and J 0 bases, leaving 14 bases between the germline ends. This CDR3 is built from 17 residues. CDR3 sequence: CASSSGASLSGANVLTF. CDR3 DNA sequence: TGTGCCAGTAGTTCAGGGGCCTCCCTCTCTGGGGCCAACGTCCTGACTTTC.

A word on this clonotype: A read error is possible here, since a much larger clone lies one base away. The chain joins TRBV5-1 to TRBJ2-4, with no clear D. Germline V gene sequence: CDR1 SGHRS, CDR2 YFSETQ. The CDR3 spans 15 residues. CDR3 sequence reads: CVSSLSALRADIQYF. The DNA for the CDR3 is TGCGTCAGCAGCTTAAGTGCCCTCCGCGCCGACATTCAGTACTTC. Drawing the rest from reference TRBV5-1 and TRBJ2-4, the complete variable domain is KAGVTQTPRYLIKTRGQQVTLSCSPISGHRSVSWYQQTPGQGLQFLFEYFSETQRNKGNFPGRFSGRQFSNSRSEMNVSTLELGDSALYLCVSSLSALRADIQYFGAGTRLSVL.

This clonotype was observed a handful of times. This chain joins TRBV27 and TRBJ2-5, with D perhaps TRBD2 (5 bases). Germline loops: CDR1 MNHEY, CDR2 SMNVEV (reference sequence). This CDR3 is 14 amino acids long. The ends were cut back, 5 bases at V and 5 bases at J, with 15 bases in the middle. The CDR3 loop reads CASSQRPARETQYF. DNA of the CDR3: TGTGCCAGCAGTCAGCGGCCCGCCCGGGAGACCCAGTACTTC.

This clonotype was seen a few times. The rearrangement links TRBV6-5 to TRBJ2-4; D is perhaps TRBD1 (6 bases). From germline, CDR1 is MNHEY and CDR2 SVGAGI. CDR3 size: 15 residues. Trimming stripped 10 bases from V and 3 bases from J, with 19 bases between. The DNA for the CDR3 is TGTGCCACTTCAGTCAACAGGGTAAACAAAAACATTCAGTACTTC. Protein product: CATSVNRVNKNIQYF.

This clonotype was recorded a few times. The chain links TRBV2 to TRBJ2-7; no definite D call. Trimming removed 3 bases from V and 0 bases from J, with 9 bases in between. This CDR3 contains 14 residues. Per the germline V gene, CDR1 is SNHLY and CDR2 is FYNNEI. DNA of the CDR3: TGTGCCAGCAGTGATTGGGCTAACTCCTACGAGCAGTACTTC. Its protein is CASSDWANSYEQYF.

The V call is TRBV4-1, the J call TRBJ1-5, with 11 bases aligning to TRBD1. The junction had 4 bases not matched to a gene; V was cut back by 5 bases and J by 7 bases. CDR3 length equals 14 residues. Germline V gene lookup returns CDR1 MGHRA and CDR2 YSYEKL. CDR3 amino acids: CASSVRTGGQPQHF. In DNA form, the CDR3 reads TGCGCCAGCAGCGTGAGGACAGGGGGCCAGCCCCAGCATTTT.

The V and J genes are TRBV7-9 and TRBJ1-2; D uncertain. The V gene lost 5 bases and the J gene lost 0 bases, with 22 bases spanning the gap. The V gene's germline CDR1 is SEHNR and CDR2 FQNEAQ (reference sequence). The CDR3 totals 18 residues. CDR3 amino acids: CASSPTPGIDPPNYGYTF. CDR3 DNA sequence: TGTGCCAGCAGCCCGACACCGGGAATAGACCCTCCTAACTATGGCTACACCTTC.

The V gene is TRBV20-1, the J gene TRBJ2-1, with 10 bases identical to TRBD2. Germline lookup yields CDR1 DFQATT and CDR2 SNEGSKA (reference sequence). The ends lost 1 base at V and 7 bases at J; junction bases unmatched: 7. The CDR3 spans 15 residues. The CDR3 protein is CSARGALAGVNEQFF. CDR3 nucleotide sequence: TGCAGTGCTAGAGGCGCTCTAGCGGGAGTTAATGAGCAGTTCTTC.

The CDR3 region is CASSTKTSGGGETQYF. CDR3 coding DNA: TGTGCCAGCAGCACTAAAACTAGCGGGGGTGGAGAGACCCAGTACTTC. The rearrangement joins TRBV7-2 to TRBJ2-5, with 11 bases lining up with TRBD2. V was pared by 5 bases and J by 4 bases, with 9 bases of the junction left unmatched. Per the germline V gene, CDR1 is SGHTA and CDR2 is FQGNSA. The CDR3 covers 16 residues.

This clonotype was recorded at least ten times. The rearrangement links TRBV28 to TRBJ2-3, with 7 bases matching TRBD2. The CDR3 is 17 residues long. Germline CDR1 MDHEN, CDR2 SYDVKM. V lost 4 bases to trimming and J lost 2 bases; unmatched junction nucleotides: 12. CDR3 in amino acids: CASSSPPGLPYTDTQYF. In DNA, the CDR3 is TGTGCCAGCAGTTCTCCCCCGGGACTACCTTACACAGATACGCAGTATTTT.

The V call is TRBV20-1, the J call TRBJ2-7; 7 nucleotides align to TRBD1. The CDR3 is 16 amino acids. The germline V gene has CDR1 DFQATT and CDR2 SNEGSKA (reference sequence). V shed 1 base and J 2 bases; nucleotides not matched to a gene: 11. The CDR3 bases are TGCAGTGCTAGAGGGAAGGGGGCATCCCTCCCCTACGAGCAGTACTTC. It yields the protein CSARGKGASLPYEQYF.